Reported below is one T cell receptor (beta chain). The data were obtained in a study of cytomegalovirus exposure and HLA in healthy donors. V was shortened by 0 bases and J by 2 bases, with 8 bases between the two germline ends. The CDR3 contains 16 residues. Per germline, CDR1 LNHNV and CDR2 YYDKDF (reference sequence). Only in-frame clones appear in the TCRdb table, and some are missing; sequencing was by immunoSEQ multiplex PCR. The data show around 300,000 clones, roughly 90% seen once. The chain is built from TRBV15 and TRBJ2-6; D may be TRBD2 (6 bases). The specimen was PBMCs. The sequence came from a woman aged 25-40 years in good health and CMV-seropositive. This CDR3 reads CATSRDLATGANVLTF. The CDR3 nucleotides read TGTGCCACCAGCAGAGATCTAGCGACTGGGGCCAACGTCCTGACTTTC.